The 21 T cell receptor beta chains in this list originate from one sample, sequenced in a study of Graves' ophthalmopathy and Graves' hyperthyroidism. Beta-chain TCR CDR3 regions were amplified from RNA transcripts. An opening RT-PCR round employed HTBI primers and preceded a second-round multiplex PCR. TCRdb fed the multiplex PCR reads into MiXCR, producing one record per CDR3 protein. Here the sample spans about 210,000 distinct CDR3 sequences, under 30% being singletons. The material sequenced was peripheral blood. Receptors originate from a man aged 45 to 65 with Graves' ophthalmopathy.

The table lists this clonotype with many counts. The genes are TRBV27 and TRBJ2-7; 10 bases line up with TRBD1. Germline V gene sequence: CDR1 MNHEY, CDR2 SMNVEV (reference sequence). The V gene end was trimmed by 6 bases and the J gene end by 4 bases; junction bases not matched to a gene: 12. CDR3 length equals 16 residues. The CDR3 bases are TGTGCCAGCAGAAAAAAAACCGGGACAGGGGATTACGAGCAGTACTTC. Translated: CASRKKTGTGDYEQYF.

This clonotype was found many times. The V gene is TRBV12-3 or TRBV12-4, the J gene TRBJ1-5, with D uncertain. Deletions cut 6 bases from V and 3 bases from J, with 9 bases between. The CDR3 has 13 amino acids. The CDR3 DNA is TGTGCCAGCAGCAGACGGTACAATCAGCCCCAGCATTTT. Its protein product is CASSRRYNQPQHF.

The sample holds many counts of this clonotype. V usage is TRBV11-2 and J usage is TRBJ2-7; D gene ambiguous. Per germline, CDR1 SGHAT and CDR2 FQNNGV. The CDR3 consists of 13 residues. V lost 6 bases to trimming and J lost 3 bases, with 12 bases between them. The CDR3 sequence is CASRPTSLYEQYF. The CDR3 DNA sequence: TGTGCCAGCAGACCAACTTCGCTCTACGAGCAGTACTTC.

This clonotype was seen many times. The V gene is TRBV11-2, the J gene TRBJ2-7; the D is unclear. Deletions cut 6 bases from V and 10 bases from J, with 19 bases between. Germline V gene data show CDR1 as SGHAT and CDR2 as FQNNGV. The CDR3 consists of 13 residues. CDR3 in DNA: TGTGCCAGCAGTCCAGGTAGTGTTTACGGACAGTACTTC. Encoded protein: CASSPGSVYGQYF.

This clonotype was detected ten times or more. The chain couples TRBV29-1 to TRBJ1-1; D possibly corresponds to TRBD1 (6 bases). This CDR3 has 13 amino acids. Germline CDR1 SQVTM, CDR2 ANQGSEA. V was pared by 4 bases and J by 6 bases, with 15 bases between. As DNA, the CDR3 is TGCAGCGTTGCTCCCCTTAGACAGGCTGAAGCTTTCTTT. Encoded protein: CSVAPLRQAEAFF.

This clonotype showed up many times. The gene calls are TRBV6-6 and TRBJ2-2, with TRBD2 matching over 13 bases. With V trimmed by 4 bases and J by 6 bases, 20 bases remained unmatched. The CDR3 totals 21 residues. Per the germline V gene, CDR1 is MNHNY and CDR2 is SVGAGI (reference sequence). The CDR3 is CASSLLTGTDTSGRDPGELFF. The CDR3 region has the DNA TGTGCCAGCAGTTTACTCACCGGGACAGATACTAGCGGGAGGGACCCCGGGGAGCTGTTTTTT.

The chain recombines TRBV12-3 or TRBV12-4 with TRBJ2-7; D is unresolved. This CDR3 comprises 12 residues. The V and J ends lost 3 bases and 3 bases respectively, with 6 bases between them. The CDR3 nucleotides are TGTGCCAGCAGTTTTGATCGCTACGAGCAGTACTTC. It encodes CASSFDRYEQYF.

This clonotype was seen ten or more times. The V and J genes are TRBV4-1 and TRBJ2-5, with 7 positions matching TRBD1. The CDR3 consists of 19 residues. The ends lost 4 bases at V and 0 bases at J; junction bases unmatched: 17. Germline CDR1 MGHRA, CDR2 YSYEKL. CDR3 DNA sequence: TGCGCCAGCAGCCCTCAGGGATCGAATCGGGGACAGTACCAAGAGACCCAGTACTTC. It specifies CASSPQGSNRGQYQETQYF.

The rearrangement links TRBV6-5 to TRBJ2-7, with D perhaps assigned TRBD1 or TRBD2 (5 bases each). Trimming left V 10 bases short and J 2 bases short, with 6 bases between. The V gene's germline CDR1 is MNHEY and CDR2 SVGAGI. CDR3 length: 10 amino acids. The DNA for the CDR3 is TGTGCCATGGGGGCCTACGAGCAGTACTTC. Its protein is CAMGAYEQYF.

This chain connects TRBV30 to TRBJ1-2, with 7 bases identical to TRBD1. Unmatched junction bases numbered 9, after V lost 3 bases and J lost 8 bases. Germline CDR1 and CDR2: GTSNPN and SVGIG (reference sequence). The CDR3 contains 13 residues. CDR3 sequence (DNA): TGTGCCTGGAGCCTCGACAGGGTAGGAGGCTACACCTTC. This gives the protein CAWSLDRVGGYTF.

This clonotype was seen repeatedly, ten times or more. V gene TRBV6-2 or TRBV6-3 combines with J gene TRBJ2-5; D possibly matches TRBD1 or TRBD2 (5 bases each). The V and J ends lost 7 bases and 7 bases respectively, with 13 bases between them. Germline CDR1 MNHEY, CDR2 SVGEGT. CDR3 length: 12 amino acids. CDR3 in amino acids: CASMSGPGTQYF. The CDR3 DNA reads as TGTGCCAGCATGTCGGGGCCTGGGACCCAGTACTTC.

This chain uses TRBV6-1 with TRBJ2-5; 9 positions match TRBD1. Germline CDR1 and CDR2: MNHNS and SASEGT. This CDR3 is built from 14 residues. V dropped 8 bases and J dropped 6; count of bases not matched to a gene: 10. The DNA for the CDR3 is TGTGCCAGCCTTCCTCCGGGACAGGGCAAGACCCAGTACTTC. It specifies CASLPPGQGKTQYF.

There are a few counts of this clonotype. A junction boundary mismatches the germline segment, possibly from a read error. CDR3 protein: CASRYYPERNTEAFF. CDR3 DNA: TGTGCCAGCAGATACTACCCAGAGAGAAACACTGAAGCTTTCTTT. The chain joins TRBV6-5 to TRBJ1-1; D is ambiguous. This CDR3 has 15 residues. Germline V gene lookup returns CDR1 MNHEY and CDR2 SVGAGI.

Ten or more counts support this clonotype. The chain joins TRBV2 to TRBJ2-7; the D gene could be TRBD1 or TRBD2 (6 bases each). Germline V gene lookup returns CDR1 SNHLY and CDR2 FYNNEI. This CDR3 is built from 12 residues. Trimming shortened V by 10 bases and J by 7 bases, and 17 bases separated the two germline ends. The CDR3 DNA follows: TGTGCCACAAGACAGGCCCGGGGGGAGCAGTACTTC. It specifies CATRQARGEQYF.

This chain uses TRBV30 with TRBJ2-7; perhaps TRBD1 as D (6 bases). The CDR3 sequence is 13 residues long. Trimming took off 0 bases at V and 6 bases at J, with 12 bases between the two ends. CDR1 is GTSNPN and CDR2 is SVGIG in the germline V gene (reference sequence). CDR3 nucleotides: TGTGCCTGGAGTGTATTAACAGGGTCCGAGCAGTACTTC. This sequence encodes CAWSVLTGSEQYF.

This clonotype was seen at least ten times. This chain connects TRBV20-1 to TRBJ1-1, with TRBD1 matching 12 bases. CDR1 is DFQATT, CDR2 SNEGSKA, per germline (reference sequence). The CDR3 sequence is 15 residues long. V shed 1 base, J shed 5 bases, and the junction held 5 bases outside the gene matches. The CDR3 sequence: CSARAGDRGRTEAFF. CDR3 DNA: TGCAGTGCTAGAGCTGGGGACAGGGGGCGAACTGAAGCTTTCTTT.

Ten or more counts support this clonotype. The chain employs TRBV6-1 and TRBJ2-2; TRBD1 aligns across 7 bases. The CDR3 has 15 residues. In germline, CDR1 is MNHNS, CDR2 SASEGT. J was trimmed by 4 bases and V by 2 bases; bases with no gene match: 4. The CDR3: CASSEQYRGTGELFF. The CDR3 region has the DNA TGTGCCAGCAGTGAACAGTACAGGGGCACCGGGGAGCTGTTTTTT.

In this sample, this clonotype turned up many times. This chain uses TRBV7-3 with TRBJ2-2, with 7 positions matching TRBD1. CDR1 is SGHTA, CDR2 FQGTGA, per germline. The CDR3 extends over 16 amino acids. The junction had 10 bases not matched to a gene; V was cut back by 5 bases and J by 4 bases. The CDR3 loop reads CASSPTDRAVTGELFF. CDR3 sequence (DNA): TGTGCCAGCAGCCCAACCGACAGGGCAGTCACCGGGGAGCTGTTTTTT.

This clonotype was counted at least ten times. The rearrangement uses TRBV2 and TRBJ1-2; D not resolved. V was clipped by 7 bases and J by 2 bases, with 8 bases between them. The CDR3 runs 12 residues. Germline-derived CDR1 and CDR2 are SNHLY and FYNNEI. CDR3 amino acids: CASTEENYGYTF. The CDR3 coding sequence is TGTGCCAGCACGGAGGAAAACTATGGCTACACCTTC.

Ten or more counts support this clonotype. CDR3 residues: CASSFGERSGNTIYF. CDR3 DNA: TGTGCCAGCAGTTTTGGGGAACGAAGTGGAAACACCATATATTTT. The chain combines TRBV12-3 or TRBV12-4 with TRBJ1-3; D gene unclear. The CDR3 has 15 amino acids. V was cut by 3 bases and J by 3 bases, with 12 bases left in between.

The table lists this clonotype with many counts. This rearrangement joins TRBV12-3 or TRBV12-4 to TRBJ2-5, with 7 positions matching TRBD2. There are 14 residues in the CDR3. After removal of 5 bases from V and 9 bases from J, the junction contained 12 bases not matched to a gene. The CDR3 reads CASSKMTSHRAQYF. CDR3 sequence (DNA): TGTGCCAGCAGTAAAATGACTAGCCACCGGGCCCAGTACTTC.